The present T cell receptor beta chain was sequenced within a study of CD8 T cells in cerebrospinal fluid in Alzheimer's disease. Whole-study results and caveats: The largest CSF clone was proportionally bigger in mild cognitive impairment or Alzheimer's disease than controls.

The CDR3 is 16 residues long. Germline assignment: CDR1 SGHTA and CDR2 FQGNSA. Considering frequency, this clonotype is large. Its antigen is undetermined. All participants were free of acute infectious disease and in good physical condition. Profiling of CSF cells used 10X single-cell V(D)J plus 5' expression. TCRdb derives one entry per CDR3 protein from the 10x single-cell sequencing reads, leaving out DNA. The table counts around 1,200 distinct CDR3 sequences; roughly 18% lies in the top ten. Sequences were obtained from cerebrospinal fluid. The chain is built from TRBV7-2 and TRBJ2-5; the TCRdb call, TRBD2, lacks DNA for checking. This sequence originates from a human donor with Parkinson's disease. The CDR3 sequence is CASSYGGTPRRETQYF.